The following is a T cell receptor beta chain sequence with its context. This entry comes from a study of T cell responses to AZD1222 COVID-19 vaccine. CDR3 length: 14 amino acids. CDR1 is MNHEY and CDR2 is SVGAGI in the germline V gene. The V and J ends lost 3 bases and 6 bases, in that order; junction bases with no gene match: 7. TCRdb's copy holds only in-frame clones and misses some; the assay was immunoSEQ multiplex PCR. The top ten clones hold 20% to 30% of a sample with 40,000 to 65,000 clones, around 84% of them seen once. The specimen was peripheral blood, collected on day 0 of AZD1222 vaccination. The V and J genes are TRBV6-5 and TRBJ2-7, with 8 bases identical to TRBD2. The receptor comes from an adult in good health. CDR3 residues: CASSYRRGAIEQYF. In DNA, the CDR3 is TGTGCCAGCAGTTATCGGCGGGGGGCGATCGAGCAGTACTTC.